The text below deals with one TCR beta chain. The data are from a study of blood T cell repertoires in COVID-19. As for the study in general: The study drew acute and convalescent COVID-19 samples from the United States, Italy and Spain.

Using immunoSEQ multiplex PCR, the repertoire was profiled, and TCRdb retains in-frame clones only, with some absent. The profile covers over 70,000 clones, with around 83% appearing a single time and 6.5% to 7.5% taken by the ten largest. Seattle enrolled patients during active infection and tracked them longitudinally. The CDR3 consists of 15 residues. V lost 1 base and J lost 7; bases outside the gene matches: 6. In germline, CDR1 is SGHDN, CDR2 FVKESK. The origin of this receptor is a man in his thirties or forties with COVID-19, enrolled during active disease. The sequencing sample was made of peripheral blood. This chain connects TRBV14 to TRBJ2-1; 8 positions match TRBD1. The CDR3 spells CASSQVTGARNEQFF. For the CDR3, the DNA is TGTGCCAGCAGCCAAGTGACAGGGGCCCGTAATGAGCAGTTCTTC.